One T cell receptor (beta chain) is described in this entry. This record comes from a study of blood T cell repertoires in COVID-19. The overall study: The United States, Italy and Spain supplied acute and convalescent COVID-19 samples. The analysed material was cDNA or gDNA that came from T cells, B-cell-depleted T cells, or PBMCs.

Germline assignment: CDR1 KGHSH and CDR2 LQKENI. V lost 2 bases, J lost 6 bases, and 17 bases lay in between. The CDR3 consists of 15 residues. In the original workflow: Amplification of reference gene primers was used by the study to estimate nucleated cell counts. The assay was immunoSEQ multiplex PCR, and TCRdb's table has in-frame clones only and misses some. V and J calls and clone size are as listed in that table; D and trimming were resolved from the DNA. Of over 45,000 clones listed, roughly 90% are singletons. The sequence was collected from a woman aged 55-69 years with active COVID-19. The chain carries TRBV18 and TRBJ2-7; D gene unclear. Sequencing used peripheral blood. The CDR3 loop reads CASSPSSHPLAEQYF. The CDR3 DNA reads TGTGCCAGCTCACCAAGTAGTCATCCCCTTGCCGAGCAGTACTTC.